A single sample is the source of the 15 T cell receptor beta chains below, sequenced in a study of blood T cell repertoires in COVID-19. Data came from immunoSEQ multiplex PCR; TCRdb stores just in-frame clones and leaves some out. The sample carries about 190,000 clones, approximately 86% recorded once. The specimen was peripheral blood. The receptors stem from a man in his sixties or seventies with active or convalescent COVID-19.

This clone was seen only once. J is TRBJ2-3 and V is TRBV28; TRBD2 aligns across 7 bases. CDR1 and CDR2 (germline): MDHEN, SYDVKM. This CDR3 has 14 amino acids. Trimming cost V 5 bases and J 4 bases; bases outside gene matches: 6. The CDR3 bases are TGTGCCAGCAGTGGGGGGGGTCTTCCAGATACGCAGTATTTT. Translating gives CASSGGGLPDTQYF. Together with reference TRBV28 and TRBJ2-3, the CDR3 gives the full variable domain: DVKVTQSSRYLVKRTGEKVFLECVQDMDHENMFWYRQDPGLGLRLIYFSYDVKMKEKGDIPEGYSVSREKKERFSLILESASTNQTSMYLCASSGGGLPDTQYFGPGTRLTVL.

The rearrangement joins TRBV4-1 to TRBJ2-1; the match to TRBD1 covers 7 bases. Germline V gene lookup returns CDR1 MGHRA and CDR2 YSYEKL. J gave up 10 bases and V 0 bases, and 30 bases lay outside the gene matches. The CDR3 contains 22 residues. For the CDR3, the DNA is TGCGCCAGCAGCCAAGATATTCTTTGGGTCGGGACAGAATATCGTTTTCCAAAAGAGCAGTTCTTC. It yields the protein CASSQDILWVGTEYRFPKEQFF.

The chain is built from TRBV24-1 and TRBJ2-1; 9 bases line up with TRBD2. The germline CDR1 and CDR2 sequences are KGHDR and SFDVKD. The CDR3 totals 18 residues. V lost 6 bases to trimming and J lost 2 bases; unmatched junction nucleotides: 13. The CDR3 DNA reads TGTGCCACCAGTAAGGTAGTAGCGGGAGTTTCTACCTACAATGAGCAGTTCTTC. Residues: CATSKVVAGVSTYNEQFF.

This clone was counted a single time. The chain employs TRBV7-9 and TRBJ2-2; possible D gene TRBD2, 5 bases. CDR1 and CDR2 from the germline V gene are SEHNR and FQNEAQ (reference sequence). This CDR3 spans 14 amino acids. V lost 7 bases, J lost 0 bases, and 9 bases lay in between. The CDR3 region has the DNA TGTGCCAGCAATACGGGGTCGAACACCGGGGAGCTGTTTTTT. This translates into CASNTGSNTGELFF.

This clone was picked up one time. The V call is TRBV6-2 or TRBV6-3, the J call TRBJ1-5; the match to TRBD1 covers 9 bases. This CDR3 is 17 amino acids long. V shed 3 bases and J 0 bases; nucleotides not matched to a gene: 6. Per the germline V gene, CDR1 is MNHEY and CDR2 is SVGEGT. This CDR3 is CASSYRGTGISNQPQHF. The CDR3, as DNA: TGTGCCAGCAGTTATCGGGGGACAGGGATTAGCAATCAGCCCCAGCATTTT.

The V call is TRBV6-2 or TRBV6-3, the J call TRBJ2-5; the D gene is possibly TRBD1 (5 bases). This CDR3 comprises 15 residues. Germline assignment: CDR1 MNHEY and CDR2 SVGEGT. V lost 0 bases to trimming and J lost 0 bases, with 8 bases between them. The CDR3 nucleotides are TGTGCCAGCAGTTACTCGGGGCCCTACCAAGAGACCCAGTACTTC. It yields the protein CASSYSGPYQETQYF.

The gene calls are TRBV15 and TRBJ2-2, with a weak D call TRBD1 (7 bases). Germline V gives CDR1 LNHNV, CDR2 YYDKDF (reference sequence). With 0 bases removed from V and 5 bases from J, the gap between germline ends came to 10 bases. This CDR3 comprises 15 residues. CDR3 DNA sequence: TGTGCCACCAGCAGAGACAGGGGGGAAACCGGGGAGCTGTTTTTT. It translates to CATSRDRGETGELFF.

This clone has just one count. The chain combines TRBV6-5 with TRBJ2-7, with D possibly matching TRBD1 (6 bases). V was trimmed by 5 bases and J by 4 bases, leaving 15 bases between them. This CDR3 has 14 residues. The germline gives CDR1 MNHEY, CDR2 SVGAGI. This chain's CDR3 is CASSRGTQRYEQYF. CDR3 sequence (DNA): TGTGCCAGCAGTAGGGGGACCCAACGATACGAGCAGTACTTC.

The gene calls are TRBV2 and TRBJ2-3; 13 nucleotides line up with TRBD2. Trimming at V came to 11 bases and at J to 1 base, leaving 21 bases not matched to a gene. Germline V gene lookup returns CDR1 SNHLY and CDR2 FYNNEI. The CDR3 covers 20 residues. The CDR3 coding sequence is TGTGCCTATACAGGGGGCTGGACTAGCGGGAGCGCCAAGGGCACAGATACGCAGTATTTT. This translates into CAYTGGWTSGSAKGTDTQYF.

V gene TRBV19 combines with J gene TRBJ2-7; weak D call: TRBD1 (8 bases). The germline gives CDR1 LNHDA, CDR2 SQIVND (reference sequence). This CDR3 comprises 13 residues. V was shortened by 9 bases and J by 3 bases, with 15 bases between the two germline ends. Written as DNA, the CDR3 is TGTGCCAGCAAGACAGGGGAGGGCTACGAGCAGTACTTC. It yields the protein CASKTGEGYEQYF.

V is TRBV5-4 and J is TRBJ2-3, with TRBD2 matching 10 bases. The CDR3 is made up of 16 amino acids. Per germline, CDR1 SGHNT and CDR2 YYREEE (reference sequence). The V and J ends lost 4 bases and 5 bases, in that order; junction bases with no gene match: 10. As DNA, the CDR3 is TGTGCCAGCAGCCTAAGCGGGGGGGCAGTTCGAGATACGCAGTATTTT. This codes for CASSLSGGAVRDTQYF. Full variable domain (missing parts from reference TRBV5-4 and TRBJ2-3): ETGVTQSPTHLIKTRGQQVTLRCSSQSGHNTVSWYQQALGQGPQFIFQYYREEENGRGNFPPRFSGLQFPNYSSELNVNALELDDSALYLCASSLSGGAVRDTQYFGPGTRLTVL.

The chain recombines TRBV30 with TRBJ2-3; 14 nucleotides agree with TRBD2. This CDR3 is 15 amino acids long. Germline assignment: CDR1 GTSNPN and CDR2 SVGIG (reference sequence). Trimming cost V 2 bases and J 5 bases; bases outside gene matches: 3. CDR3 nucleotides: TGTGCCTGGAGTACGGGACTAGCGGGAGTAGATACGCAGTATTTT. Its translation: CAWSTGLAGVDTQYF. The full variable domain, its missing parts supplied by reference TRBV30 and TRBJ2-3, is SQTIHQWPATLVQPVGSPLSLECTVEGTSNPNLYWYRQAAGRGLQLLFYSVGIGQISSEVPQNLSASRPQDRQFILSSKKLLLSDSGFYLCAWSTGLAGVDTQYFGPGTRLTVL.

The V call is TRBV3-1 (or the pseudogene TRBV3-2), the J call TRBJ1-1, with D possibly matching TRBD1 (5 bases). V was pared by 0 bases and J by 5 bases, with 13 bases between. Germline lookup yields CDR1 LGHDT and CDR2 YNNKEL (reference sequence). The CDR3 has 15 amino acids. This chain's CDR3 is CASSQDSGLATEAFF. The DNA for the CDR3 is TGTGCCAGCAGCCAAGATTCGGGACTCGCTACTGAAGCTTTCTTT.

CDR3 bases: TGTGCCAGCAGCAAGACAGGGGGCCCCTCCTACGAGCAGTACTTC. Translated: CASSKTGGPSYEQYF. J is TRBJ2-7 and V is TRBV6-5; TRBD1 matches at 10 bases. V dropped 6 bases and J dropped 0; count of bases not matched to a gene: 5. The CDR3 covers 15 residues. Germline V gene lookup returns CDR1 MNHEY and CDR2 SVGAGI.

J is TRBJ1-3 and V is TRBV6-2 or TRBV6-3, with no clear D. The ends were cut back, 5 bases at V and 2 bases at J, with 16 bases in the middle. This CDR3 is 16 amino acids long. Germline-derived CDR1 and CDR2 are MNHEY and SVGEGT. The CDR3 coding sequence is TGTGCCAGCAGTAGATCTCCGACTCTGACTGGAAACACCATATATTTT. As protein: CASSRSPTLTGNTIYF.